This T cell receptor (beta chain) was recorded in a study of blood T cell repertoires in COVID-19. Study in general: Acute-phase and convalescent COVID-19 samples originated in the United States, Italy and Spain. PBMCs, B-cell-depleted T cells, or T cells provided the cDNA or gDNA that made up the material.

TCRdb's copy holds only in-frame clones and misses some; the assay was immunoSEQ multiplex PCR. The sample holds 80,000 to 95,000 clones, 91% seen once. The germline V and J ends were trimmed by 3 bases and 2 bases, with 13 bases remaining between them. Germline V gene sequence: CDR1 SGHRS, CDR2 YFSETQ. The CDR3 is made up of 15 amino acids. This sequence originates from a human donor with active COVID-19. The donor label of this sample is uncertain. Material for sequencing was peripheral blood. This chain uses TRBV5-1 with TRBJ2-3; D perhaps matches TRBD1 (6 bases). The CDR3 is CASSYRDPNTDTQYF. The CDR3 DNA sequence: TGCGCCAGCAGCTACAGGGATCCCAACACAGATACGCAGTATTTT.